The 5 T cell receptor beta chains presented below share a single source sample, sequenced in a study of blood T cell repertoires in COVID-19. Clones were read by immunoSEQ multiplex PCR, and TCRdb kept only the in-frame ones, dropping some. The sample carries about 310,000 clones, roughly 85% recorded once. Sequencing was done on a sample of PBMCs or T cells enriched from blood (not recorded which). These receptor sequences come from a woman under 40 who had been exposed to COVID-19.

V gene TRBV10-3 combines with J gene TRBJ1-1, with 7 bases aligning to TRBD1. V lost 6 bases to trimming and J lost 5 bases; unmatched junction nucleotides: 9. This CDR3 is 14 amino acids long. Germline CDR1 is ENHRY and CDR2 is SYGVKD. The CDR3 DNA sequence: TGTGCCATCAGCCAAAGACAGGGTAGGACTGAAGCTTTCTTT. Residues: CAISQRQGRTEAFF.

The chain has TRBV30 and TRBJ2-7; 9 nucleotides match TRBD1. The V gene end was trimmed by 5 bases and the J gene end by 2 bases; junction bases not matched to a gene: 7. This CDR3 contains 14 residues. Per the germline V gene, CDR1 is GTSNPN and CDR2 is SVGIG (reference sequence). For the CDR3, the DNA is TGTGCCTGGGAATCCGGGACAGGGACCTACGAGCAGTACTTC. It translates to CAWESGTGTYEQYF.

This chain links TRBV3-1 (or the pseudogene TRBV3-2) with TRBJ2-7, with D hard to call. Looked up from germline, CDR1 is LGHDT and CDR2 is YNNKEL (reference sequence). This CDR3 comprises 17 residues. V was shortened by 4 bases and J by 2 bases, with 21 bases between the two germline ends. The chain's CDR3 is CASSPTLRPSPPYEQYF. CDR3 nucleotide sequence: TGTGCCAGCAGCCCGACATTACGCCCCTCCCCCCCCTACGAGCAGTACTTC.

This chain connects TRBV29-1 to TRBJ1-1, with no clear D. The V end lost 5 bases, the J end lost 14 bases, and 21 bases lay between the germline ends. This CDR3 is 12 amino acids long. Germline V gene sequence: CDR1 SQVTM, CDR2 ANQGSEA. CDR3 nucleotide sequence: TGCAGCGTTACCTTAGACCGACGGGGAGGGTTCTTT. Translated: CSVTLDRRGGFF.

The rearrangement uses TRBV3-1 (or the pseudogene TRBV3-2) and TRBJ2-1; 8 bases agree with TRBD1. Unmatched junction bases numbered 20, after V lost 4 bases and J lost 6 bases. Per germline, CDR1 LGHDT and CDR2 YNNKEL (reference sequence). The CDR3 sequence is 19 residues long. This CDR3 is CASSPKGTMEDRDRNEQFF. In nucleotides, the CDR3 is TGTGCCAGCAGCCCCAAGGGGACGATGGAGGACAGGGACCGCAATGAGCAGTTCTTC.